The TCR beta chain described here comes from a study of shared clonotypes between healthy human individuals. Across the whole study: Each donor had three CD4 naive, three CD4 memory, two CD8 naive and one CD8 memory plate.

Cells designated naive CD8 were CD45RO-negative and were positively selected for CCR7, with terminally differentiated effector memory CD45RA+ cells excluded. Adult Caucasians living in Nashville, Tennessee made up all of the donors. CDR1 MNHNS and CDR2 SASEGT come from the germline V gene. CDR3 length: 14 amino acids. V lost 9 bases to trimming and J lost 5 bases, with 19 bases between them. The protocol was immunoSEQ multiplex PCR, while the TCRdb copy is restricted to in-frame clones and leaves out a portion. In the table there are millions of clones, about 95% of which are singletons. The specimen was naive CD8+ T cells sorted from blood. This TCR derives from a man aged 18 to 30 in good health. This chain connects TRBV6-1 to TRBJ2-5, with D uncertain. This CDR3 is CASGEGPLVETQYF. DNA for the CDR3: TGTGCCAGTGGGGAAGGGCCTCTCGTGGAGACCCAGTACTTC.